A single sample is the source of the 26 T cell receptor beta chains below, sequenced in a study of cytomegalovirus exposure and HLA in healthy donors. Use of 60 Vbeta and 13 Jbeta primers characterized the PCR. TCRdb's copy holds only in-frame clones and misses some; the assay was immunoSEQ multiplex PCR. This table has about 150,000 clones, roughly 85% appearing once. Sequencing was carried out using PBMCs. The receptors derive from a woman aged 18 to 35 in good health and CMV-seronegative.

The rearrangement uses TRBV7-2 and TRBJ2-3; 7 bases match TRBD2. The CDR3 is 14 residues long. After removal of 5 bases from V and 6 bases from J, the junction contained 8 bases not matched to a gene. The germline gives CDR1 SGHTA, CDR2 FQGNSA. This chain's CDR3 is CASSGGTGGDTQYF. CDR3 in DNA: TGTGCCAGCAGCGGCGGGACCGGGGGGGATACGCAGTATTTT.

This chain connects TRBV28 to TRBJ2-7; the D gene is possibly TRBD2 (6 bases). CDR3 length: 15 amino acids. Germline CDR1 MDHEN, CDR2 SYDVKM. With 6 bases removed from V and 6 bases from J, the gap between germline ends came to 21 bases. The CDR3 bases are TGTGCCAGCAGCCCGGCCCCCGGGAGACGGGGCGAGCAGTACTTC. The encoded protein is CASSPAPGRRGEQYF.

This clone was seen only once. J is TRBJ2-3 and V is TRBV10-3; 12 bases fit TRBD2. The junction had 5 bases not matched to a gene; V was cut back by 10 bases and J by 6 bases. This CDR3 contains 13 residues. The germline CDR1 and CDR2 sequences are ENHRY and SYGVKD. CDR3 sequence reads: CATRTSGADTQYF. The CDR3 nucleotides are TGTGCCACGAGGACTAGCGGGGCGGATACGCAGTATTTT.

The CDR3 DNA reads as TGTGCCAGCAGCACCAAGCGGGGGGGGAATGCAGATACGCAGTATTTT. This gives the protein CASSTKRGGNADTQYF. The V gene is TRBV11-2, the J gene TRBJ2-3; TRBD2 agrees at 10 bases. Germline loops: CDR1 SGHAT, CDR2 FQNNGV. The CDR3 totals 16 residues. J was trimmed by 4 bases and V by 5 bases; bases with no gene match: 9.

The chain employs TRBV27 and TRBJ1-2, with no clear D. The CDR3 is 15 amino acids. From germline, CDR1 is MNHEY and CDR2 SMNVEV (reference sequence). Trimming cost V 3 bases and J 1 base, with 12 bases left between them. CDR3 coding DNA: TGTGCCAGCAGTTTTGGAGGGTATTTTAACTATGGCTACACCTTC. The encoded protein is CASSFGGYFNYGYTF.

The chain links TRBV5-1 to TRBJ2-1; weak D call: TRBD2 (6 bases). CDR1 is SGHRS, CDR2 YFSETQ, per germline. V was shortened by 4 bases and J by 6 bases, with 23 bases between the two germline ends. The CDR3 runs to 17 residues. CDR3 sequence: CASSLTARGSRGNEQFF. The CDR3 coding sequence is TGCGCCAGCAGCCTCACTGCCCGGGGCTCGCGGGGCAATGAGCAGTTCTTC.

The chain uses TRBV30 and TRBJ1-3; the match to TRBD1 covers 7 bases. Germline values: CDR1 GTSNPN, CDR2 SVGIG (reference sequence). V shed 5 bases and J 4 bases; nucleotides not matched to a gene: 11. The CDR3 runs to 15 residues. This CDR3 is CAWAWATGPGNTIYF. The CDR3 DNA reads as TGTGCCTGGGCATGGGCGACAGGGCCAGGAAACACCATATATTTT.

This clone has a single count. The chain links TRBV15 to TRBJ2-5; 8 nucleotides match TRBD2. Germline CDR1 reads LNHNV; CDR2 reads YYDKDF (reference sequence). Losses at the gene ends were 5 bases for V and 1 base for J; bases not matched to a gene: 12. The CDR3 length is 17 residues. CDR3: CATSSRLSSGVQETQYF. In nucleotides, the CDR3 is TGTGCCACCAGCTCACGACTCAGTAGCGGGGTCCAAGAGACCCAGTACTTC.

This clone was detected a few times. The chain carries TRBV5-8 and TRBJ2-7; 10 bases match TRBD1. Germline assignment: CDR1 SGHTS and CDR2 YDEGEE. The CDR3 runs 15 residues. V lost 2 bases to trimming and J lost 2 bases; unmatched junction nucleotides: 4. CDR3 residues: CASSFRDRGPYEQYF. The DNA of the CDR3 is TGTGCCAGCAGCTTCCGGGACAGGGGTCCCTACGAGCAGTACTTC.

This chain uses TRBV10-3 with TRBJ1-1; a weak D match, TRBD1 (6 bases). The germline V gene has CDR1 ENHRY and CDR2 SYGVKD. Deletions cut 4 bases from V and 1 base from J, with 10 bases between. CDR3 length: 14 amino acids. CDR3 DNA: TGTGCCATCAGTGCGGGAGGGGGGAACACTGAAGCTTTCTTT. Protein: CAISAGGGNTEAFF.

The chain has TRBV5-1 and TRBJ2-7; TRBD1 aligns across 11 bases. J lost 6 bases, V lost 4 bases, and 12 bases had no gene match. The germline CDR1 and CDR2 sequences are SGHRS and YFSETQ. This CDR3 is 16 amino acids long. CDR3 in amino acids: CASSPGQGATFAEQYF. The CDR3 nucleotides read TGCGCCAGCAGCCCCGGACAGGGGGCGACTTTTGCCGAGCAGTACTTC.

V usage is TRBV9 and J usage is TRBJ1-1; D ambiguous. The CDR3 is 14 amino acids. Per the germline V gene, CDR1 is SGDLS and CDR2 is YYNGEE. V dropped 0 bases and J dropped 7 bases, with 13 bases sitting between them. CDR3 sequence reads: CASSVGQFRDEAFF. The CDR3 nucleotides are TGTGCCAGCAGCGTAGGGCAGTTTCGGGATGAAGCTTTCTTT.

V is TRBV6-5 and J is TRBJ1-1, with D maybe TRBD1 (6 bases). Germline CDR1 reads MNHEY; CDR2 reads SVGAGI. The CDR3 runs 13 residues. V was trimmed by 2 bases and J by 4 bases, leaving 8 bases between them. The CDR3 loop is CASSYQGSTEAFF. CDR3 nucleotides: TGTGCCAGCAGTTACCAGGGGTCCACTGAAGCTTTCTTT.

The chain has TRBV15 and TRBJ1-5; D unclear. CDR1 and CDR2 from the germline V gene are LNHNV and YYDKDF (reference sequence). The length of the CDR3 is 12 residues. Trimming removed 3 bases from V and 4 bases from J, with 4 bases in between. The CDR3 loop is CATSSINQPQHF. The CDR3 DNA is TGTGCCACCAGCAGCATTAATCAGCCCCAGCATTTT.

This chain links TRBV27 with TRBJ1-2; tentative D call: TRBD1 (6 bases). This CDR3 has 13 amino acids. Germline values: CDR1 MNHEY, CDR2 SMNVEV (reference sequence). V lost 4 bases and J lost 8, with 14 bases in between. The CDR3, as DNA: TGTGCCAGCAGTTCGGCGGGGGGCCGAGGCTACACCTTC. Translation: CASSSAGGRGYTF.

The chain combines TRBV19 with TRBJ1-4; tentatively, D is TRBD1 (6 bases). V was shortened by 7 bases and J by 7 bases, with 19 bases between the two germline ends. CDR1 is LNHDA and CDR2 is SQIVND in the germline V gene (reference sequence). This CDR3 contains 15 residues. The chain's CDR3 is CASNQDSEESEKLFF. The CDR3 coding sequence is TGTGCCAGTAACCAGGACAGCGAAGAGAGTGAAAAACTGTTTTTT.

The chain recombines TRBV28 with TRBJ2-1; maybe TRBD2 (7 bases). Trimming stripped 3 bases from V and 10 bases from J, with 16 bases between. CDR1 MDHEN and CDR2 SYDVKM come from the germline V gene. The CDR3 length is 14 residues. This CDR3 reads CASSFVGGGGEQFF. The CDR3, as DNA: TGTGCCAGCAGTTTTGTGGGGGGAGGGGGAGAGCAGTTCTTC.

With regard to this clone: One end of the junction is discordant with germline, which a read error may explain. The chain employs TRBV7-9 and TRBJ2-5; possibly TRBD2 for D (5 bases). The CDR3 runs 14 residues. The germline gives CDR1 SEHNR, CDR2 FQNEAQ (reference sequence). CDR3 residues: CSSRWRADQETQYF. The CDR3 coding sequence is TGTTCCAGCCGTTGGAGAGCGGACCAAGAGACCCAGTACTTC.

This chain links TRBV18 with TRBJ1-4; D ambiguous. The V gene lost 3 bases and the J gene lost 5 bases, with 16 bases spanning the gap. The CDR3 is 16 amino acids. Looked up from germline, CDR1 is KGHSH and CDR2 is LQKENI. CDR3 DNA sequence: TGTGCCAGCTCACCCTATGAGGCACAATTAAATGAAAAACTGTTTTTT. It yields the protein CASSPYEAQLNEKLFF.

This clone is a singleton in its sample. The CDR3 sequence is CASRLDRGAGETQYF. The CDR3 DNA reads TGTGCCAGCAGGCTCGATCGGGGGGCGGGGGAGACCCAGTACTTC. The V gene is TRBV5-4, the J gene TRBJ2-5; D is possibly TRBD2 (7 bases). Germline V gene sequence: CDR1 SGHNT, CDR2 YYREEE (reference sequence). This CDR3 region has 15 residues. Trimming removed 5 bases at V and 5 bases at J, with 19 bases between.

The V gene is TRBV28, the J gene TRBJ2-3; 11 bases are a match to TRBD2. The junction had 8 bases not matched to a gene; V was cut back by 1 base and J by 5 bases. Germline CDR1 MDHEN, CDR2 SYDVKM. The CDR3 has 17 residues. CDR3 amino acids: CASSLSRLAGGRDTQYF. CDR3 in DNA: TGTGCCAGCAGTTTATCTCGGCTAGCGGGAGGTAGAGATACGCAGTATTTT.

The CDR3 DNA sequence: TGTGCCAGCAGTTTATCGACAGGCACCTTTGGGGGCTACACCTTC. Its protein product is CASSLSTGTFGGYTF. This chain uses TRBV27 with TRBJ1-2; D possibly corresponds to TRBD1 (6 bases). The CDR3 is 15 amino acids. V was pared by 0 bases and J by 8 bases, with 16 bases between. From germline, CDR1 is MNHEY and CDR2 SMNVEV (reference sequence).

V and J are TRBV28 and TRBJ1-2; maybe TRBD1 (5 bases). The CDR3 consists of 16 residues. The germline V and J ends were trimmed by 5 bases and 6 bases, with 22 bases remaining between them. Germline assignment: CDR1 MDHEN and CDR2 SYDVKM. The CDR3 sequence is CASSLSPGRGGDGYTF. For the CDR3, the DNA is TGTGCCAGCAGTCTGAGCCCCGGACGGGGGGGAGATGGCTACACCTTC.

This clone was recorded once. The V gene is TRBV27, the J gene TRBJ2-1; TRBD2 aligns across 7 bases. CDR3 size: 14 residues. The germline V gene has CDR1 MNHEY and CDR2 SMNVEV (reference sequence). Unmatched junction bases numbered 4, after V lost 6 bases and J lost 2 bases. The DNA of the CDR3 is TGTGCCAGCAGCCTGCGGGGGACCTACAATGAGCAGTTCTTC. This translates into CASSLRGTYNEQFF.

V usage is TRBV7-9 and J usage is TRBJ2-1; D may be TRBD2 (7 bases). V dropped 5 bases and J dropped 8 bases, with 25 bases sitting between them. The CDR3 is 17 residues long. Germline CDR1 and CDR2: SEHNR and FQNEAQ (reference sequence). The DNA of the CDR3 is TGTGCCAGCAGCCCGCCCTTTCGGACTAGGGGGTCGGATGAGCAGTTCTTC. It yields the protein CASSPPFRTRGSDEQFF.

V is TRBV7-2 and J is TRBJ2-7, with 9 bases matching TRBD2. V lost 1 base, J lost 3 bases, and 4 bases stayed unmatched. This CDR3 region has 15 residues. From germline, CDR1 is SGHTA and CDR2 FQGNSA. In nucleotides, the CDR3 is TGTGCCAGCAGCTTAGGGCTAGCGGGGTACTACGAGCAGTACTTC. Translated: CASSLGLAGYYEQYF.